A single sample is the source of the 14 T cell receptor beta chains below, sequenced in a study of type 1 regulatory T cells. Their target antigens are unknown. Each CDR3 protein is one row after TCRdb ran MiXCR on the reads. This sample has about 60,000 distinct CDR3 sequences; just under 50% occur once, and the top ten carry 2% to 2.5%. The sequenced sample was cultured non-Tr1 T cells, either the whole culture or a sorted T cell fraction (not recorded which). The receptors shown here come from a human donor in good health.

The gene calls are TRBV7-9 and TRBJ2-7; D may be TRBD2 (6 bases). Germline V gene sequence: CDR1 SEHNR, CDR2 FQNEAQ (reference sequence). This CDR3 has 15 amino acids. Trimming cost V 3 bases and J 0 bases, with 12 bases left between them. CDR3 residues: CASSLGGPNSYEQYF. In nucleotides, the CDR3 is TGTGCCAGCAGCTTGGGGGGACCCAACTCCTACGAGCAGTACTTC. Full variable domain (rest looked up from reference TRBV7-9 and TRBJ2-7): DTGVSQNPRHKITKRGQNVTFRCDPISEHNRLYWYRQTLGQGPEFLTYFQNEAQLEKSRLLSDRFSAERPKGSFSTLEIQRTEQGDSAMYLCASSLGGPNSYEQYFGPGTRLTVT.

This rearrangement joins TRBV20-1 to TRBJ2-7; D not certain. Trimming stripped 1 base from V and 4 bases from J, with 8 bases between. CDR3 length equals 12 residues. CDR1 DFQATT and CDR2 SNEGSKA come from the germline V gene (reference sequence). The CDR3 DNA reads as TGCAGTGCTAGAGTGGGGAAGTACGAGCAGTACTTC. The encoded protein is CSARVGKYEQYF.

This clonotype was counted between two and nine times. The chain couples TRBV5-1 to TRBJ2-6; 8 bases match TRBD1. Trimming removed 9 bases from V and 0 bases from J; junction bases left unmatched: 5. The length of the CDR3 is 15 residues. The V gene's germline CDR1 is SGHRS and CDR2 YFSETQ. The CDR3 region is CATGTGGSGANVLTF. CDR3 DNA: TGCGCCACCGGGACAGGTGGCTCTGGGGCCAACGTCCTGACTTTC.

The chain has TRBV7-3 and TRBJ2-7, with TRBD1 matching 7 bases. Germline CDR1 is SGHTA and CDR2 is FQGTGA. The CDR3 has 15 amino acids. J lost 3 bases, V lost 5 bases, and 10 bases had no gene match. The CDR3 nucleotides read TGTGCCAGCAGCCCAAGAGGGACAGATGACTACGAGCAGTACTTC. Protein product: CASSPRGTDDYEQYF.

The chain links TRBV7-2 to TRBJ1-5, with TRBD1 as a possible D gene (5 bases). V gave up 6 bases and J gave up 2 bases, with 11 bases separating them. Germline values: CDR1 SGHTA, CDR2 FQGNSA. CDR3 length equals 14 residues. CDR3 DNA sequence: TGTGCCAGCAGGGCCCAGGGTGGCAATCAGCCCCAGCATTTT. The encoded protein is CASRAQGGNQPQHF.

This clonotype was seen once. The chain links TRBV3-1 to TRBJ2-5; no definite D call. Trimming shortened V by 1 base and J by 5 bases, and 14 bases separated the two germline ends. There are 15 residues in the CDR3. Germline V lookup: CDR1 LGHDT, CDR2 YNNKEL (reference sequence). CDR3 residues: CASSQVSGIKETQYF. DNA for the CDR3: TGTGCCAGCAGCCAAGTTAGTGGTATTAAGGAGACCCAGTACTTC.

The chain has TRBV14 and TRBJ1-1; 12 bases map to TRBD1. This CDR3 is 18 amino acids long. V lost 4 bases, J lost 1 base, and 10 bases stayed unmatched. Looked up from germline, CDR1 is SGHDN and CDR2 is FVKESK. The CDR3 spells CASSPVPGQGARNTEAFF. The CDR3 DNA reads as TGTGCCAGCAGCCCTGTCCCGGGACAGGGGGCGCGGAACACTGAAGCTTTCTTT. The entire variable domain, with the rest obtained from reference TRBV14 and TRBJ1-1, is as follows: EAGVTQFPSHSVIEKGQTVTLRCDPISGHDNLYWYRRVMGKEIKFLLHFVKESKQDESGMPNNRFLAERTGGTYSTLKVQPAELEDSGVYFCASSPVPGQGARNTEAFFGQGTRLTVV.

This sequence joins TRBV12-3 or TRBV12-4 and TRBJ1-5, with D uncertain. CDR3 length: 16 residues. Trimming took 6 bases from V and 5 from J, leaving 20 bases between them. The CDR3 DNA reads as TGTGCCAGCAGCCTTAGCGCATATTACAGAGATCAGCCCCAGCATTTT. It encodes CASSLSAYYRDQPQHF.

The CDR3 loop is CASSPIIDGTEAFF. CDR3 bases: TGCGCCAGCAGCCCTATTATCGACGGAACTGAAGCTTTCTTT. V and J are TRBV5-1 and TRBJ1-1, with unresolved D. V gave up 4 bases and J gave up 5 bases, with 15 bases separating them. This CDR3 contains 14 residues. Per germline, CDR1 SGHRS and CDR2 YFSETQ.

This clonotype was recorded a few times. The genes are TRBV20-1 and TRBJ2-5; tentatively, D is TRBD1 (7 bases). V shed 5 bases and J shed 1 base, with 14 bases lying between them. The germline V gene has CDR1 DFQATT and CDR2 SNEGSKA (reference sequence). This CDR3 has 14 amino acids. As DNA, the CDR3 is TGCAGTGCTGGGGGGACAGCTTCCCAAGAGACCCAGTACTTC. Translating it yields CSAGGTASQETQYF.

The J gene is TRBJ1-2, the V gene TRBV3-1; 7 bases match TRBD1. The trim removed 3 bases at V and 4 bases at J, leaving 8 bases unmatched. Germline lookup yields CDR1 LGHDT and CDR2 YNNKEL (reference sequence). There are 15 residues in the CDR3. DNA for the CDR3: TGTGCCAGCAGCCACGCAGACAGGGCTGCCTATGGCTACACCTTC. As protein: CASSHADRAAYGYTF.

This chain uses TRBV24-1 with TRBJ2-1; tentatively, D is TRBD2 (5 bases). From germline, CDR1 is KGHDR and CDR2 SFDVKD. The CDR3 sequence is 13 residues long. V was cut by 8 bases and J by 8 bases, with 15 bases left in between. The CDR3: CATNSGKGDEQFF. The CDR3 nucleotides read TGTGCCACCAACTCCGGGAAGGGCGATGAGCAGTTCTTC.

This clonotype was observed once. V usage is TRBV15 and J usage is TRBJ2-5; D is unclear. Germline V gene lookup returns CDR1 LNHNV and CDR2 YYDKDF (reference sequence). V gave up 2 bases and J gave up 4 bases, with 5 bases separating them. The CDR3 covers 12 residues. This CDR3 is CATSRHIETQYF. The CDR3 nucleotides are TGTGCCACCAGCAGACATATAGAGACCCAGTACTTC.

The CDR3 DNA is TGCGCCAGCAGCCCAAGGACAGTCTACAATGAGCAGTTCTTC. Protein sequence: CASSPRTVYNEQFF. The chain is built from TRBV5-1 and TRBJ2-1; possible D gene TRBD1, 6 bases. CDR1 and CDR2 (germline): SGHRS, YFSETQ. The CDR3 loop spans 14 amino acids. V gave up 4 bases and J gave up 3 bases, with 11 bases separating them.